Following are 31 T cell receptor beta chains from one sample sequenced in a study of OX40 agonist ivuxolimab in advanced cancers. Using immunoSEQ multiplex PCR, the repertoire was profiled, and TCRdb retains in-frame clones only, with some absent. The data contain fewer than 65,000 clones, roughly 86% of them singletons. This sample comprised CD4+ or CD8+ T cells sorted from blood, obtained in a trial of the OX40 agonist ivuxolimab. The source of these receptors is an adult with an advanced solid tumor such as melanoma, head and neck, liver or kidney cancer.

The chain is built from TRBV25-1 and TRBJ2-7; 9 bases align to TRBD2. The germline V gene has CDR1 MGHDK and CDR2 SYGVNS. This CDR3 spans 14 amino acids. The V gene end was trimmed by 11 bases and the J gene end by 4 bases; junction bases not matched to a gene: 12. DNA for the CDR3: TGTGCCGCCCAACCAGCGGGGGGCCCTTACGAGCAGTACTTC. This sequence encodes CAAQPAGGPYEQYF.

The gene calls are TRBV9 and TRBJ1-6; TRBD1 agrees at 8 bases. Germline CDR1 reads SGDLS; CDR2 reads YYNGEE. The CDR3 runs to 15 residues. V shed 4 bases and J 9 bases; nucleotides not matched to a gene: 9. For the CDR3, the DNA is TGTGCCAGCAGCCAAGGACAGGGCTACGGTTCACCCCTCCACTTT. Translated, it gives CASSQGQGYGSPLHF. The whole variable domain, filled in from reference TRBV9 and TRBJ1-6, reads DSGVTQTPKHLITATGQRVTLRCSPRSGDLSVYWYQQSLDQGLQFLIQYYNGEERAKGNILERFSAQQFPDLHSELNLSSLELGDSALYFCASSQGQGYGSPLHFGNGTRLTVT.

The chain employs TRBV7-2 and TRBJ2-2, with D perhaps TRBD2 (6 bases). Trimming cost V 0 bases and J 3 bases, with 26 bases left between them. This CDR3 region has 21 residues. Germline CDR1 reads SGHTA; CDR2 reads FQGNSA. The CDR3 nucleotides read TGTGCCAGCAGCTTAGCATTGCGCCCTGCGGGACCTTCAAATTACACCGGGGAGCTGTTTTTT. As protein: CASSLALRPAGPSNYTGELFF.

The rearrangement links TRBV11-2 to TRBJ1-4, with 10 bases that match TRBD1. The V gene end was trimmed by 4 bases and the J gene end by 5 bases; junction bases not matched to a gene: 4. Germline CDR1 and CDR2: SGHAT and FQNNGV. The CDR3 consists of 15 residues. For the CDR3, the DNA is TGTGCCAGCAGCTCGTCGGGACAGGGGAATGAAAAACTGTTTTTT. Translation: CASSSSGQGNEKLFF.

The rearrangement uses TRBV5-4 and TRBJ2-7; TRBD1 is a possible D gene (6 bases). The CDR3 totals 14 residues. CDR1 and CDR2 from the germline V gene are SGHNT and YYREEE (reference sequence). Trimming cost V 1 base and J 0 bases, with 8 bases left between them. Here the CDR3 reads CASSLTGSSYEQYF. The DNA for the CDR3 is TGTGCCAGCAGCTTGACAGGGAGCTCCTACGAGCAGTACTTC.

The chain combines TRBV4-2 with TRBJ2-1; TRBD1 might be the D (6 bases). Looked up from germline, CDR1 is LGHNA and CDR2 is YNFKEQ. CDR3 length equals 13 residues. Trimming removed 4 bases from V and 6 bases from J, with 10 bases in between. CDR3 in amino acids: CASSPDRFNEQFF. The CDR3 DNA follows: TGTGCCAGCAGCCCCGACAGGTTCAATGAGCAGTTCTTC.

The CDR3 sequence is CASSVLGSSYNEQFF. The CDR3 region has the DNA TGTGCCAGCAGCGTATTAGGGAGCTCCTACAATGAGCAGTTCTTC. The gene calls are TRBV9 and TRBJ2-1; TRBD2 is a possible D gene (5 bases). V lost 1 base and J lost 0, with 8 bases in between. CDR3 size: 15 residues. Looked up from germline, CDR1 is SGDLS and CDR2 is YYNGEE. Using reference TRBV9 and TRBJ2-1 for the parts outside the CDR3, the full variable domain is DSGVTQTPKHLITATGQRVTLRCSPRSGDLSVYWYQQSLDQGLQFLIQYYNGEERAKGNILERFSAQQFPDLHSELNLSSLELGDSALYFCASSVLGSSYNEQFFGPGTRLTVL.

The gene calls are TRBV27 and TRBJ2-7; TRBD1 aligns across 7 bases. The CDR3 sequence is 15 residues long. From germline, CDR1 is MNHEY and CDR2 SMNVEV (reference sequence). J gave up 0 bases and V 6 bases, and 8 bases lay outside the gene matches. The chain's CDR3 is CASSLDTGVSYEQYF. The CDR3 nucleotides are TGTGCCAGCAGCTTAGATACAGGGGTCTCCTACGAGCAGTACTTC.

The CDR3 loop is CASISQGGASTDTQYF. The CDR3 coding sequence is TGTGCCAGCATTTCCCAGGGGGGGGCGAGCACAGATACGCAGTATTTT. V and J are TRBV7-8 and TRBJ2-3; either TRBD1 or TRBD2 may fit D (7 bases each). CDR3 length equals 16 residues. Germline V gene lookup returns CDR1 SGHVS and CDR2 FQNEAQ. Trimming removed 7 bases at V and 0 bases at J, with 17 bases between.

The DNA for the CDR3 is TGTGCCAGCAGTTCGCCTAGCGGGGGGGCCCATGAGCAGTTCTTC. Translation gives CASSSPSGGAHEQFF. The chain couples TRBV6-5 to TRBJ2-1, with TRBD2 matching 12 bases. The trim removed 4 bases at V and 8 bases at J, leaving 6 bases unmatched. The length of the CDR3 is 15 residues. Germline CDR1 MNHEY, CDR2 SVGAGI.

By sample share, this clone is medium-sized. V and J are TRBV28 and TRBJ1-1, with D unclear. This CDR3 is 12 amino acids long. With 2 bases removed from V and 3 bases from J, the gap between germline ends came to 4 bases. CDR1 and CDR2 from the germline V gene are MDHEN and SYDVKM. CDR3 coding DNA: TGTGCCAGCAGTTTAGTAGACACTGAAGCTTTCTTT. Residues: CASSLVDTEAFF.

CDR3 in amino acids: CASSVEARPSGSYEQYF. DNA for the CDR3: TGTGCCAGCAGCGTAGAGGCCCGACCTAGCGGGAGTTACGAGCAGTACTTC. The gene calls are TRBV9 and TRBJ2-7; 10 positions match TRBD2. The V and J ends lost 0 bases and 4 bases, in that order; junction bases with no gene match: 10. The CDR3 spans 17 residues. The germline gives CDR1 SGDLS, CDR2 YYNGEE.

The V and J genes are TRBV15 and TRBJ2-2, with D possibly matching TRBD1 (5 bases). CDR1 is LNHNV, CDR2 YYDKDF, per germline (reference sequence). The length of the CDR3 is 15 residues. The V and J ends lost 0 bases and 5 bases respectively, with 10 bases between them. CDR3 coding DNA: TGTGCCACCAGCAGAGAGATCTCAGGGACCGGGGAGCTGTTTTTT. It specifies CATSREISGTGELFF.

In this sample, this clone turned up once. The rearrangement joins TRBV6-1 to TRBJ1-2; D is unresolved. Germline V gene lookup returns CDR1 MNHNS and CDR2 SASEGT. The V gene lost 4 bases and the J gene lost 7 bases, with 10 bases spanning the gap. This CDR3 region has 12 residues. As DNA, the CDR3 is TGTGCCAGCAGTGCTTATACAAGTGGCTACACCTTC. Protein: CASSAYTSGYTF.

The chain joins TRBV11-2 to TRBJ2-1; 10 bases align to TRBD2. The CDR3 runs to 16 residues. In germline, CDR1 is SGHAT, CDR2 FQNNGV. The junction had 8 bases not matched to a gene; V was cut back by 4 bases and J by 5 bases. The CDR3 nucleotides are TGTGCCAGCAGCTCTCCCGGACTAGCGGCCGACAATGAGCAGTTCTTC. It specifies CASSSPGLAADNEQFF. The full variable domain, completed using reference TRBV11-2 and TRBJ2-1, is EAGVAQSPRYKIIEKRQSVAFWCNPISGHATLYWYQQILGQGPKLLIQFQNNGVVDDSQLPKDRFSAERLKGVDSTLKIQPAKLEDSAVYLCASSSPGLAADNEQFFGPGTRLTVL.

The chain uses TRBV5-1 and TRBJ2-1; TRBD2 agrees at 10 bases. After removal of 4 bases from V and 4 bases from J, the junction contained 8 bases not matched to a gene. Germline V gives CDR1 SGHRS, CDR2 YFSETQ. The CDR3 spans 16 residues. The CDR3 spells CASSLSGLAAYNEQFF. The CDR3 bases are TGCGCCAGCAGCCTTAGTGGACTAGCGGCTTACAATGAGCAGTTCTTC.

The chain joins TRBV5-8 to TRBJ2-6; D is possibly TRBD1 or TRBD2 (5 bases each). The germline V gene encodes CDR1 SGHTS and CDR2 YDEGEE. Trimming took 5 bases from V and 1 from J, leaving 16 bases between them. The CDR3 has 17 amino acids. The CDR3 DNA is TGTGCCAGCAGATCCGGGACGGTTACTTCTGGGGCCAACGTCCTGACTTTC. It yields the protein CASRSGTVTSGANVLTF.

This clone was detected a few times. The chain is built from TRBV9 and TRBJ1-6; D remains ambiguous. CDR1 and CDR2 from the germline V gene are SGDLS and YYNGEE. The CDR3 totals 14 residues. With 4 bases removed from V and 7 bases from J, the gap between germline ends came to 12 bases. In nucleotides, the CDR3 is TGTGCCAGCAGCTCAAACTCGGGGAATTCACCCCTCCACTTT. This encodes CASSSNSGNSPLHF.

The chain combines TRBV4-3 with TRBJ1-2; no firm D call. Trimming removed 0 bases at V and 6 bases at J, with 8 bases between. The germline V gene has CDR1 LGHNA and CDR2 YSLEER. This CDR3 has 13 residues. The CDR3 region is CASSQDVGNGYTF. The CDR3 DNA reads TGCGCCAGCAGCCAAGATGTGGGTAATGGCTACACCTTC.

The chain combines TRBV19 with TRBJ1-5, with 8 bases that match TRBD1. V shed 6 bases, J shed 4 bases, and the junction held 11 bases outside the gene matches. This CDR3 has 16 residues. From germline, CDR1 is LNHDA and CDR2 SQIVND (reference sequence). This chain's CDR3 is CASSTPGQGFNQPQHF. CDR3 coding DNA: TGTGCCAGTAGCACACCCGGACAGGGCTTTAATCAGCCCCAGCATTTT.

V is TRBV7-8 and J is TRBJ1-5; a weak D match, TRBD1 (6 bases). V lost 0 bases, J lost 1 base, and 10 bases lay in between. The CDR3 totals 16 residues. CDR1 SGHVS and CDR2 FQNEAQ come from the germline V gene. As DNA, the CDR3 is TGTGCCAGCAGCTTAGCTGGGGGGGCGAGCAATCAGCCCCAGCATTTT. This codes for CASSLAGGASNQPQHF.

The chain uses TRBV5-8 and TRBJ1-2; 10 bases agree with TRBD1. The V gene's germline CDR1 is SGHTS and CDR2 YDEGEE. V gave up 0 bases and J gave up 8 bases; unmatched junction bases: 4. The CDR3 loop spans 14 amino acids. CDR3 region: CASSLGQGAGGYTF. The CDR3 region has the DNA TGTGCCAGCAGCTTGGGACAGGGGGCCGGGGGCTACACCTTC.

The V call is TRBV7-2, the J call TRBJ1-3; 7 bases agree with TRBD1. CDR1 and CDR2 (germline): SGHTA, FQGNSA. The CDR3 is made up of 15 amino acids. Unmatched junction bases numbered 4, after V lost 1 base and J lost 4 bases. DNA for the CDR3: TGTGCCAGCAGCTTAGTTGAGGGGGCAGGAAACACCATATATTTT. Its protein product is CASSLVEGAGNTIYF.

A single count supports this clone. V usage is TRBV5-4 and J usage is TRBJ2-2; 8 nucleotides align to TRBD1. The ends lost 4 bases at V and 2 bases at J; junction bases unmatched: 4. The CDR3 length is 15 residues. Germline loops: CDR1 SGHNT, CDR2 YYREEE (reference sequence). The CDR3 region is CASSRTGINTGELFF. The CDR3 region has the DNA TGTGCCAGCAGCCGGACAGGGATAAACACCGGGGAGCTGTTTTTT.

This clone has only one observation. The chain joins TRBV6-5 to TRBJ1-1; D unresolved. The CDR3 loop spans 14 amino acids. V lost 5 bases and J 2 bases, leaving 12 bases between the germline ends. CDR1 and CDR2 from the germline V gene are MNHEY and SVGAGI. CDR3 bases: TGTGCCAGCAGTACTTGGATGCGTAACACTGAAGCTTTCTTT. Protein: CASSTWMRNTEAFF.

Comment on this clone: This same CDR3 is encoded by further DNA sequences in the sample. CDR3 residues: CASSITDTQYF. DNA of the CDR3: TGTGCCAGTAGTATCACAGATACGCAGTATTTT. The chain carries TRBV19 and TRBJ2-3; D unclear. The germline V and J ends were trimmed by 3 bases and 2 bases, with 0 bases remaining between them. The CDR3 covers 11 residues. In germline, CDR1 is LNHDA, CDR2 SQIVND (reference sequence).

V usage is TRBV7-9 and J usage is TRBJ2-7; D possibly corresponds to TRBD1 (6 bases). Trimming cost V 4 bases and J 0 bases, with 10 bases left between them. CDR3 size: 14 residues. Germline lookup yields CDR1 SEHNR and CDR2 FQNEAQ (reference sequence). The CDR3 is CASSSSRGSYEQYF. The CDR3 nucleotides are TGTGCCAGCAGCTCCTCCAGGGGCTCCTACGAGCAGTACTTC.

The rearrangement uses TRBV23-1 and TRBJ1-5; D unresolved. TRBV23-1 is flagged as an ORF with uncertain function. The CDR3 covers 20 residues. V lost 0 bases to trimming and J lost 3 bases, with 24 bases between them. CDR3 protein: CASSQSSLASPHGHNQPQHF. Here the CDR3 DNA reads TGCGCCAGCAGTCAATCCTCCCTGGCGAGTCCTCACGGGCACAATCAGCCCCAGCATTTT.

V is TRBV27 and J is TRBJ2-5; 7 nucleotides line up with TRBD2. After removal of 10 bases from V and 2 bases from J, the junction contained 10 bases not matched to a gene. There are 14 residues in the CDR3. Germline-derived CDR1 and CDR2 are MNHEY and SMNVEV (reference sequence). The CDR3 DNA reads as TGTGCCACCCGAAGTTGGGGGGGGCAAGAGACCCAGTACTTC. Protein product: CATRSWGGQETQYF.

The J gene is TRBJ1-1, the V gene TRBV5-1, with TRBD1 as a possible D gene (5 bases). The V gene's germline CDR1 is SGHRS and CDR2 YFSETQ. The V gene lost 0 bases and the J gene lost 1 base, with 13 bases spanning the gap. The CDR3 loop spans 16 amino acids. The CDR3 sequence: CASSLVGGTTNTEAFF. The CDR3 coding sequence is TGCGCCAGCAGCTTGGTTGGGGGTACTACGAACACTGAAGCTTTCTTT.

The J gene is TRBJ1-5, the V gene TRBV5-1; 7 nucleotides align to TRBD1. The CDR3 sequence is 15 residues long. CDR1 and CDR2 (germline): SGHRS, YFSETQ. V lost 2 bases and J lost 2; bases outside the gene matches: 4. This chain's CDR3 is CASSLQGQRNQPQHF. CDR3 DNA: TGCGCCAGCAGCTTACAGGGGCAACGCAATCAGCCCCAGCATTTT.